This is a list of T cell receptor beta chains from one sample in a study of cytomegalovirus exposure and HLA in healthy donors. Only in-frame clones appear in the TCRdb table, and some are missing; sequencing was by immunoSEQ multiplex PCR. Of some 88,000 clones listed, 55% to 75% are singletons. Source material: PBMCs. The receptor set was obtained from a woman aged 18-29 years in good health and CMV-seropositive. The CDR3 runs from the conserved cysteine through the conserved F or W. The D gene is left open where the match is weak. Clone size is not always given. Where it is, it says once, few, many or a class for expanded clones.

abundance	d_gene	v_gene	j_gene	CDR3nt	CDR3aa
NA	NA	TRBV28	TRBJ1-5	TGTGCCATGGGGGGGAAGGGAAATCAGCCCCAGCATTTT	CAMGGKGNQPQHF
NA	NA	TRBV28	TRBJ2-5	TGTGCCAGCACCTCGGGACTGAAACAAGAGACCCAGTACTTC	CASTSGLKQETQYF
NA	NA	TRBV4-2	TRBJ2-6	TGTGCCAGCAGCCAAGATTACAACAGGTCCCCTGGGGCCAACGTCCTGACTTTC	CASSQDYNRSPGANVLTF
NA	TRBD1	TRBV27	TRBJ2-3	TGTGCCAGCAGTGCACAACAGGGGGAGAGTGCAGATACGCAGTATTTT	CASSAQQGESADTQYF
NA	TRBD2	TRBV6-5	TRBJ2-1	TGTGCCAGCAGTTTCGTTGTAGCGGGAGGAGGAAATGAGCAGTTCTTC	CASSFVVAGGGNEQFF
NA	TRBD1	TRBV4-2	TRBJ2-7	TGTGCCAGCAGCCCGACAGGGGGCGAGTTCCGGGGCGAGCAGTACTTC	CASSPTGGEFRGEQYF
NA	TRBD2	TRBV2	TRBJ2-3	TGTGCCAGCAGTGAAAGGTGGGGGGGGAGACAGTTTAGCACAGATACGCAGTATTTT	CASSERWGGRQFSTDTQYF
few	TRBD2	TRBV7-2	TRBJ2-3	TGTGCCAGCAGCTGGATGGCTAGCGGGGGCACAGATACGCAGTATTTT	CASSWMASGGTDTQYF
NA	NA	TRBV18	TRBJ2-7	TGTGCCAGCTCACCAGGTTCGAGGTTCAGCTACGAGCAGTACTTC	CASSPGSRFSYEQYF
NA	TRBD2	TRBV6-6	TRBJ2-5	TGTGCCAGCAGTTACCGGGCGGGGGGCCAAGAGACCCAGTACTTC	CASSYRAGGQETQYF
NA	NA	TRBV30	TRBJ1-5	TGTGCCTGGAGTGTACGAGGCGGTAGCAATCAGCCCCAGCATTTT	CAWSVRGGSNQPQHF
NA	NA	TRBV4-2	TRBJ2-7	TGTGCCACCGGGAGACAGACAAATTACGAGCAGTACTTC	CATGRQTNYEQYF